What follows describes a single T cell receptor beta chain. With a J-beta primer mix and a sample-barcoded 5' primer, a second PCR ran about 7 to 11 cycles. Unique molecular identifiers of 12 random nucleotides labeled each cDNA. TCRdb reprocessed the 5' RACE reads via MiXCR and lists one record per CDR3 protein. The repertoire consists of over 1,500,000 distinct CDR3 sequences, with roughly 50% occurring once and the leading ten covering less than 2.5%. This sample is part of a study of blood T cells in healthy people across ages. J gave up 7 bases and V 1 base, and 6 bases lay outside the gene matches. The CDR3 is made up of 15 amino acids. The germline CDR1 and CDR2 sequences are LGHNA and YNFKEQ.

The rearrangement joins TRBV4-2 to TRBJ2-1; 8 bases are shared with TRBD1. The sample comprised blood. The TCR was taken from a woman between 35 and 50 years old in good health. CDR3 sequence: CASSQGRTGKNEQFF. In nucleotides, the CDR3 is TGTGCCAGCAGCCAAGGAAGGACAGGGAAGAATGAGCAGTTCTTC.